The T cell receptor beta chain under discussion was sequenced for a study of human T cells and chemical hapten exposure (dated by TCRdb to the early 2020s). Broadly, across the study: Libraries were combined into a pool for sequencing, and differences in TCR yield between samples came mainly from small differences in library volumes within the pool. This study followed changes in the peripheral blood TCR repertoire in vivo during primary and secondary sensitization of alopecia patients to the hapten diphenylcyclopropenone (DPC). For every blood RNA sample, sequencing covered both the TCR alpha and TCR beta chains.

Total RNA was extracted from unfractionated whole blood that had been collected in Tempus Blood RNA tubes. Four or five healthy volunteers acted as controls for TCR sequencing and had blood drawn at day 0, 2 weeks and 6 weeks. Points the paper makes about the study in general: After repeated subsampling, changes were observed in the strength of the expansion versus patch-test correlation and in the threshold at which the correlation became significant. DPC sensitization did not change how many TCRs were above 1 in 1000 frequency, and no evidence was found of alterations in global repertoire structure.

The library was generated by 5' RACE. Sequencing instrument: Illumina MiSeq. During library preparation, unique molecular identifiers were attached to individual cDNA molecules so that TCRs could be counted in a quantitative, reproducible way. As for the original processing: Samples had a median of approximately 96,000 TCRs, with a range from about 23,224 to 750,000. The Decombinator software suite was used to annotate V, J and CDR3 in the TCR reads. For PS versus PT1 abundance plots, all samples were subsampled to the same number of TCRs (28,000). TCRs were defined as expanded if absent before sensitization and observed at least eight times at the 2-week time point. The public reads were run again by TCRdb, first through fastp at Q25 and then through MiXCR, and only productive beta chains were kept. Duplicate CDR3 protein sequences are folded into a single record with the most common DNA and genes. TCRdb, not the authors, supplied the V and J calls. The sample table records about 140,000 distinct CDR3 sequences; around 4% of these occur just once. Around 1.5% of the sample rests with the top ten.

The CDR1 and CDR2 encoded by the germline V gene are SGHRS and YFSETQ. The V end loses 0 bases and the J end loses 0 bases, and a stretch of 10 bases separates them. The cysteine opens and the phenylalanine closes a CDR3 of 17 amino acids. Of all the DNA, just the CDR3 is kept, 51 bases in frame from base 1. This clonotype occurred many times. Its antigen has not been determined. Base qualities are not provided; no much larger clone lies one nucleotide away. This receptor was taken from a female donor in good health. The rearrangement joined TRBV5-1 to TRBJ1-6; no confident D gene assignment can be made. The CDR3 protein is CASSLDLRGSYNSPLHF. The nucleotide sequence is TGCGCCAGCAGCTTGGACTTACGGGGCTCCTATAATTCACCCCTCCACTTT. With all but the CDR3 taken from the reference TRBV5-1 and TRBJ1-6 genes, the full variable domain is: KAGVTQTPRYLIKTRGQQVTLSCSPISGHRSVSWYQQTPGQGLQFLFEYFSETQRNKGNFPGRFSGRQFSNSRSEMNVSTLELGDSALYLCASSLDLRGSYNSPLHFGNGTRLTVT.